The source of this T cell receptor beta chain is a study of blood T cell repertoires in COVID-19 (dated by TCRdb to the early 2020s). About the study as a whole: Samples from collaborators originated in the United States, Italy and Spain and spanned both the acute and convalescent phases of COVID-19. The material from the prospective study consisted of cDNA or gDNA derived from T cells, B-cell-depleted T cells, or PBMCs. Subjects who had been exposed to COVID-19, were actively infected with it, or had recovered from it provided the deeply sampled blood TCRbeta repertoires that made up the dataset. A freely available public database, intended as a resource for researchers studying the immune response to SARS-CoV-2, is where the repertoires were released. Samples came from the ongoing ImmuneRACE study (first 160 participants) plus 1,254 subjects from 6 global collaborators. A de-identified subject ID, COVID-19 status, age in years and sex were almost always included in the sample metadata. HLA class I and class II types, where available, came from metadata supplied by the sample provider rather than from assay-based typing. General conclusions and limits of the study: The quantity of clinical and demographic metadata differed by source and by participant and was supplied without curation.

A second Seattle source provided samples from volunteer blood donors who had recovered from COVID-19. Each collaborating institution followed its own protocols to collect whole blood in K2EDTA tubes. For TCRbeta analysis, collaborators shipped samples as frozen whole blood, isolated PBMCs, or DNA extracted from either of those sample types. TCRbeta CDR3 regions were amplified from genomic DNA by means of the immunoSEQ Assay, a bias-controlled multiplex PCR. From the authors' description of their analysis: Within the assay, amplification of reference gene primers was used to estimate how many nucleated cells each sample contained. To quantify the absolute abundance of each unique TCRbeta CDR3 rearrangement, sequence reads were collapsed and filtered. For each sample, productive Simpson clonality was calculated as the square root of Simpson's diversity index across productive rearrangements. The table was pulled from immuneACCESS by TCRdb, which kept in-frame rearrangements only. Such tables lose some clones; where checked, under half of the loss comes from unresolved V genes, and the rest has no known cause. V, J and clone size derive from that table, while D and trimming were established from the DNA sequence. A total of some 250,000 clones appear in this sample, 88% of them only once. In total, the top ten clones hold 0.99% of the sample.

Note on this clone: The clone's antigen remains unknown. No base qualities exist here, and no much larger clone lies one base off it.

V has 3 bases trimmed and J has 1 base trimmed; junction bases matching no gene number 7. Reading from cysteine to phenylalanine, the CDR3 counts 17 amino acids. The read is trimmed to its CDR3 DNA, 51 bases read in frame from base 1. CDR1 and CDR2 were assigned from the germline V gene as SNHLY and FYNNEI. Sequencing was carried out using peripheral blood. This sequence uses TRBV2 and TRBJ1-5, with 9 bases in between that match TRBD1. This TCR was recovered from a woman aged 35 to 49 who had recovered from COVID-19. CDR3 loop: CASSEGTGRLSNQPQHF. The base sequence is TGTGCCAGCAGTGAGGGGACAGGGCGGCTCAGCAATCAGCCCCAGCATTTT. When the CDR3 is completed using the reference TRBV2 and TRBJ1-5 genes on either side, the full variable domain is EPEVTQTPSHQVTQMGQEVILRCVPISNHLYFYWYRQILGQKVEFLVSFYNNEISEKSEIFDDQFSVERPDGSNFTLKIRSTKLEDSAMYFCASSEGTGRLSNQPQHFGDGTRLSIL.